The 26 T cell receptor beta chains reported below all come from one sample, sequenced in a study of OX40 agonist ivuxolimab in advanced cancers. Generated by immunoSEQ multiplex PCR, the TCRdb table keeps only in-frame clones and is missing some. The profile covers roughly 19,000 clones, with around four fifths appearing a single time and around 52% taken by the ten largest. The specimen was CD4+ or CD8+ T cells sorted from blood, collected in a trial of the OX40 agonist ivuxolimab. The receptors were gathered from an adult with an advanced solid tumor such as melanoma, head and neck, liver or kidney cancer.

In nucleotides, the CDR3 is TGTGCCAGCAGCTTAGTAACCACCAAAAACATTCAGTACTTC. It codes for CASSLVTTKNIQYF. This sequence joins TRBV7-3 and TRBJ2-4; D is unresolved. The CDR3 has 14 residues. CDR1 SGHTA and CDR2 FQGTGA come from the germline V gene. Trimming left V 2 bases short and J 2 bases short, with 7 bases between.

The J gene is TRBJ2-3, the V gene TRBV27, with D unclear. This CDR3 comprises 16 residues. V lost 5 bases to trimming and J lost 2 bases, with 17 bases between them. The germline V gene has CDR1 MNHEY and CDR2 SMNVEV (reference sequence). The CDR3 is CASSPAGRRSTDTQYF. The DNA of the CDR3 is TGTGCCAGCAGTCCGGCTGGGCGGCGATCCACAGATACGCAGTATTTT.

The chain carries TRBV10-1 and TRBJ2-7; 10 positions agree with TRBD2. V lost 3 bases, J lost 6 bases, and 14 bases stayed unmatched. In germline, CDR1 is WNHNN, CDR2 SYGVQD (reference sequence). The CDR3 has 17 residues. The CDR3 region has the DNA TGCGCCAGCAGTGAAAACCGTCAGCTAGCGGGAGTAAGCGAGCAGTACTTC. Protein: CASSENRQLAGVSEQYF.

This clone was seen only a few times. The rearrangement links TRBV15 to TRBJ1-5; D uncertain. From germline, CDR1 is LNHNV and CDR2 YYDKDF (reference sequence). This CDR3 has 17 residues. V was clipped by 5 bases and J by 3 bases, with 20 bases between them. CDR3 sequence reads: CATSVSRFAAANQPQHF. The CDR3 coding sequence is TGTGCCACCAGCGTCAGCCGATTTGCGGCGGCCAATCAGCCCCAGCATTTT. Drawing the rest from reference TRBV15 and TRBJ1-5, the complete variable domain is DAMVIQNPRYQVTQFGKPVTLSCSQTLNHNVMYWYQQKSSQAPKLLFHYYDKDFNNEADTPDNFQSRRPNTSFCFLDIRSPGLGDTAMYLCATSVSRFAAANQPQHFGDGTRLSIL.

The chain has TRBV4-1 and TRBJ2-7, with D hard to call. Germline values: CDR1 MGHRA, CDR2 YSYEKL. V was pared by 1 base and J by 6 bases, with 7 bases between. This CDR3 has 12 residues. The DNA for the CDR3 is TGCGCCAGCAGCCAAGGGGCGCGCGAGCAGTACTTC. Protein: CASSQGAREQYF.

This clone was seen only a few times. This CDR3 reads CASSGRGYTQYF. CDR3 DNA: TGTGCCAGCAGCGGGAGGGGGTATACGCAGTATTTT. The chain carries TRBV27 and TRBJ2-3; 8 bases align to TRBD2. The CDR3 covers 12 residues. With V trimmed by 6 bases and J by 7 bases, 3 bases remained unmatched. From germline, CDR1 is MNHEY and CDR2 SMNVEV (reference sequence).

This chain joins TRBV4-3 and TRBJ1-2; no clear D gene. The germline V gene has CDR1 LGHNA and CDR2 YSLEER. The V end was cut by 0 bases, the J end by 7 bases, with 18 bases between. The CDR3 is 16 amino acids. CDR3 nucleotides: TGCGCCAGCAGCCAAGATTTGATTGGAACTGGTCGTGGCTACACCTTC. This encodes CASSQDLIGTGRGYTF.

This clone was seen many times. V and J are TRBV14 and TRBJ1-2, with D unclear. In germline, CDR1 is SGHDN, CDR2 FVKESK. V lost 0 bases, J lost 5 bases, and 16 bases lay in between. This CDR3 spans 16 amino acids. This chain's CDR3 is CASSQDESSVWYGYTF. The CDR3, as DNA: TGTGCCAGCAGCCAAGATGAAAGTTCGGTTTGGTATGGCTACACCTTC.

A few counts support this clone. CDR3 sequence: CASSSPLQDGTNEKLFF. The CDR3, as DNA: TGTGCCAGCAGCTCCCCTCTCCAGGACGGTACTAATGAAAAACTGTTTTTT. V usage is TRBV11-2 and J usage is TRBJ1-4, with D unclear. The V end lost 4 bases, the J end lost 2 bases, and 17 bases lay between the germline ends. The CDR3 has 17 residues. Germline V lookup: CDR1 SGHAT, CDR2 FQNNGV.

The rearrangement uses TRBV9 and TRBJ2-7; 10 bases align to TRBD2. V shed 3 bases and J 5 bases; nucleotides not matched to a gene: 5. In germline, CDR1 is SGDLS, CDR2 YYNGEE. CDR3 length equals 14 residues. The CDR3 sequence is CASSGGTSENEQYF. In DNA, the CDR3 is TGTGCCAGCAGCGGGGGGACTAGCGAAAACGAGCAGTACTTC.

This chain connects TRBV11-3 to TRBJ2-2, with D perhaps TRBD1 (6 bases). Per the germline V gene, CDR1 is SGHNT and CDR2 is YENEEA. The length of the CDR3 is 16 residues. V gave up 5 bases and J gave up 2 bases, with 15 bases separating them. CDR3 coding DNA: TGTGCCAGCAGCCCTACCCAGGGGATCAACACCGGGGAGCTGTTTTTT. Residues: CASSPTQGINTGELFF.

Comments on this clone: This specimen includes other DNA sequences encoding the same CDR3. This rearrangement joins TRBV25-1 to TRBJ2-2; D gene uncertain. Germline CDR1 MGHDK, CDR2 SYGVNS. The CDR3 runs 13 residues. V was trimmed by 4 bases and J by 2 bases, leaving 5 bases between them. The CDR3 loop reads CASSVGNTGELFF. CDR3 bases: TGTGCCAGCAGTGTTGGTAACACCGGGGAGCTGTTTTTT.

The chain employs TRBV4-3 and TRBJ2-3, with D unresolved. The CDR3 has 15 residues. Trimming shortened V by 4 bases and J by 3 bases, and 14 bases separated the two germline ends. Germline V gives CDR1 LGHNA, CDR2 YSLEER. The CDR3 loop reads CASSPRDRLTDTQYF. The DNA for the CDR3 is TGCGCCAGCAGCCCCCGCGACCGGTTGACAGATACGCAGTATTTT.

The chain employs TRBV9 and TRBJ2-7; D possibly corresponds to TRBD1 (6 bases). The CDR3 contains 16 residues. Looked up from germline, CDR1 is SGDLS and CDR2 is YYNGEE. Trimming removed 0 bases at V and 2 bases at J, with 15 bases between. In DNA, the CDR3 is TGTGCCAGCAGCGTAGGGGAGTCCCCAGGGGCCTACGAGCAGTACTTC. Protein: CASSVGESPGAYEQYF.

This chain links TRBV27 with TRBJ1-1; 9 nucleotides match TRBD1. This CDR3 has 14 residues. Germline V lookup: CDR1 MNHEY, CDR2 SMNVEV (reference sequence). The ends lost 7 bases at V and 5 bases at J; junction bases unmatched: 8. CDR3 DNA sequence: TGTGCCAGCATATTGGGACAGGGTAATACTGAAGCTTTCTTT. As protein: CASILGQGNTEAFF.

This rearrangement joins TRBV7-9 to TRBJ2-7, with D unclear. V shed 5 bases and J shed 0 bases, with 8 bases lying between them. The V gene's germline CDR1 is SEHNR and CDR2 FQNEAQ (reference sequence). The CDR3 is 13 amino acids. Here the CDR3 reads CASSQQSSYEQYF. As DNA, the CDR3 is TGTGCCAGCAGCCAACAGAGCTCCTACGAGCAGTACTTC. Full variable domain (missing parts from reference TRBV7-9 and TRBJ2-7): DTGVSQNPRHKITKRGQNVTFRCDPISEHNRLYWYRQTLGQGPEFLTYFQNEAQLEKSRLLSDRFSAERPKGSFSTLEIQRTEQGDSAMYLCASSQQSSYEQYFGPGTRLTVT.

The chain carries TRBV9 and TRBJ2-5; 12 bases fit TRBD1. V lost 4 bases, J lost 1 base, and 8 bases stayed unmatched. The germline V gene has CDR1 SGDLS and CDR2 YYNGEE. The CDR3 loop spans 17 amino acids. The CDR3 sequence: CASSLDGTGGLQETQYF. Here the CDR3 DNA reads TGTGCCAGCAGCCTAGACGGGACAGGGGGCCTCCAAGAGACCCAGTACTTC. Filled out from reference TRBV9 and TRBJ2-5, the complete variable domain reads DSGVTQTPKHLITATGQRVTLRCSPRSGDLSVYWYQQSLDQGLQFLIQYYNGEERAKGNILERFSAQQFPDLHSELNLSSLELGDSALYFCASSLDGTGGLQETQYFGPGTRLLVL.

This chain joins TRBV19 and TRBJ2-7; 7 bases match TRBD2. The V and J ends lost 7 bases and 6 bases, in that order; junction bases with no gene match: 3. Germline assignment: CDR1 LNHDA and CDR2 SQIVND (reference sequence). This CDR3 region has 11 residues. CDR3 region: CASTGEGEQYF. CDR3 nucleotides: TGTGCCAGTACTGGGGAGGGCGAGCAGTACTTC.

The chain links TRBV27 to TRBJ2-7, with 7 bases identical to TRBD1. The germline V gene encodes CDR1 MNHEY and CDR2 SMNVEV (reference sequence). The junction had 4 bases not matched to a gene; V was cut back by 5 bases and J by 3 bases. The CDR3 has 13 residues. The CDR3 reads CASSAQGDYEQYF. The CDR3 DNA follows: TGTGCCAGCAGTGCCCAGGGGGACTACGAGCAGTACTTC.

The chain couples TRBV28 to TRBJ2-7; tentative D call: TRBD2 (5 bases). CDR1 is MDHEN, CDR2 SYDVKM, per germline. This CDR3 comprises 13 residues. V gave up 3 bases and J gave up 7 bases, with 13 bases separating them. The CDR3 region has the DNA TGTGCCAGCAGTTTTTATGAGGGTTGGGAGCAGTACTTC. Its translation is CASSFYEGWEQYF.

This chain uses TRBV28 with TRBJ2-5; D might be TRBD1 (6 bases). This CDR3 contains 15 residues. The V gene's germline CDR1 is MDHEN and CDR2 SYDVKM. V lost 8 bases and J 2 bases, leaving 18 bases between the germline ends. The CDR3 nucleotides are TGTGCCAGCTCAAATTTAGGGGGAGAGCAAGAGACCCAGTACTTC. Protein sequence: CASSNLGGEQETQYF.

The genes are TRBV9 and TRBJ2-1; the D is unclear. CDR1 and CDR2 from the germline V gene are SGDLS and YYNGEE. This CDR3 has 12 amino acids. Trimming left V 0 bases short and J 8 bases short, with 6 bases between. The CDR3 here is CASSVGGYEQFF. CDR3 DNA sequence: TGTGCCAGCAGCGTAGGGGGTTATGAGCAGTTCTTC.

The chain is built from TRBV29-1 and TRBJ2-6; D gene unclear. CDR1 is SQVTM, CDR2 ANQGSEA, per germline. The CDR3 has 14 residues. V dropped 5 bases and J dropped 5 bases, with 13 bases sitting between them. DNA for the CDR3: TGCAGCGTTAGCATACAAAGTCGGGCCAACGTCCTGACTTTC. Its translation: CSVSIQSRANVLTF.

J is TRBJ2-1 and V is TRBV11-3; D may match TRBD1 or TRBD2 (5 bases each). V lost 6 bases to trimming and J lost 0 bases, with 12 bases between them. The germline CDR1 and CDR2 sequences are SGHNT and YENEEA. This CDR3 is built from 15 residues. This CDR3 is CASSRGGSSYNEQFF. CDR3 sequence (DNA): TGTGCCAGCAGTAGGGGTGGGAGCTCCTACAATGAGCAGTTCTTC.

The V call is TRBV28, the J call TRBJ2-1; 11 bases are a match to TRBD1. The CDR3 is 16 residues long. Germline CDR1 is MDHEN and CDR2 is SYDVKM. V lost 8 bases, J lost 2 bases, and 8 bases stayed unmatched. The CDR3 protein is CASCPWTGGTYNEQFF. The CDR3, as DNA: TGTGCCAGCTGTCCCTGGACAGGGGGCACCTACAATGAGCAGTTCTTC.

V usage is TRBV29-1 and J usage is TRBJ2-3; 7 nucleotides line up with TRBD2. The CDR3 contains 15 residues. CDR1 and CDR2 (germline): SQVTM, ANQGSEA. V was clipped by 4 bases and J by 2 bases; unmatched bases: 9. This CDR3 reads CSVVGGTSDTDTQYF. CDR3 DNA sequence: TGCAGCGTTGTGGGGGGGACTTCCGACACAGATACGCAGTATTTT.